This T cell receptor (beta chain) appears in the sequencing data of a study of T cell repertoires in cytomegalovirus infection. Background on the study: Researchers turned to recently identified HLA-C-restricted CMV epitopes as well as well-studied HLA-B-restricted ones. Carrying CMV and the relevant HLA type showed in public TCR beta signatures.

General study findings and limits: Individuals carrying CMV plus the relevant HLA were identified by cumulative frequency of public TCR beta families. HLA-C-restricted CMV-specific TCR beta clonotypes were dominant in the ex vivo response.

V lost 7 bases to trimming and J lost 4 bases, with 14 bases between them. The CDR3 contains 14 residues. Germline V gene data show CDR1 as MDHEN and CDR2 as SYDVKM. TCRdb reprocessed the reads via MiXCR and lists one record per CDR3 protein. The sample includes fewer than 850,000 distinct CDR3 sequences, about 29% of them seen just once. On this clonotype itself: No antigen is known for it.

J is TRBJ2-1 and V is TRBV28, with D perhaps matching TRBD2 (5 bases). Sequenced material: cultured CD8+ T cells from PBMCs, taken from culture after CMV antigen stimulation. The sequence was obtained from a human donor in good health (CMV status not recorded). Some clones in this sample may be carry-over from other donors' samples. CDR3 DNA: TGTGCCAGCAACGAGAGGGCTCGGTACAATGAGCAGTTCTTC. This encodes CASNERARYNEQFF.